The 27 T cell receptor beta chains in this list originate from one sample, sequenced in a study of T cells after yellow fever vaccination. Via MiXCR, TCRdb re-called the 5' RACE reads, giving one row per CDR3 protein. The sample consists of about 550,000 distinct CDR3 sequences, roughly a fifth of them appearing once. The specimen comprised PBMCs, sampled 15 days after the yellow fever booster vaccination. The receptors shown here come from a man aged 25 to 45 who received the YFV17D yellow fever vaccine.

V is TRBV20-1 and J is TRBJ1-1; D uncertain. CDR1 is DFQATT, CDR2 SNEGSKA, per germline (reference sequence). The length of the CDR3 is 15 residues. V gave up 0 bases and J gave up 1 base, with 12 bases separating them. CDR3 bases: TGCAGTGCTAGAGATTTGGGTGGCGGGAACACTGAAGCTTTCTTT. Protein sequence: CSARDLGGGNTEAFF.

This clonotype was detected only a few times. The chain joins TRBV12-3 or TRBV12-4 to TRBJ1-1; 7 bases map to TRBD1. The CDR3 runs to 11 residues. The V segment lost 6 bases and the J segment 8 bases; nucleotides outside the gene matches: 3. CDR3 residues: CASRMTGEAFF. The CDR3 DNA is TGTGCCAGCAGAATGACAGGGGAAGCTTTCTTT.

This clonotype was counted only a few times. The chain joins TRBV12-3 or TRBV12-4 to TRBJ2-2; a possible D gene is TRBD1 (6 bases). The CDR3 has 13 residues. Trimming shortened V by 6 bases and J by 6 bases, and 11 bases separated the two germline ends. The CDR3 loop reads CASRPRGAGELFF. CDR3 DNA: TGTGCCAGCAGGCCCAGGGGTGCCGGGGAGCTGTTTTTT.

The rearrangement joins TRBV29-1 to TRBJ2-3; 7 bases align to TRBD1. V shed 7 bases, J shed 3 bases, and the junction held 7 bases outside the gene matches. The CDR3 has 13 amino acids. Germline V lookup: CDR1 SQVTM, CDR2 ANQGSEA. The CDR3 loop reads CSDDRESTDTQYF. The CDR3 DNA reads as TGCAGCGACGACAGGGAAAGTACAGATACGCAGTATTTT.

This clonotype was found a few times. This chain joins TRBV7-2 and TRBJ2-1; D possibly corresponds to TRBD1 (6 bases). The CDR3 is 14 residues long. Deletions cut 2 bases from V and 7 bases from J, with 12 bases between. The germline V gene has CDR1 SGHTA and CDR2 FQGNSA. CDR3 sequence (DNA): TGTGCCAGCAGCTTAACCTACAGGGTTAATGAGCAGTTCTTC. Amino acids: CASSLTYRVNEQFF.

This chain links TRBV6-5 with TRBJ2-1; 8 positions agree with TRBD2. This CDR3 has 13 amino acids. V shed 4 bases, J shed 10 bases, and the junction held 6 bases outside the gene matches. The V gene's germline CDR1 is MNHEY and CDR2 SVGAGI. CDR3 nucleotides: TGTGCCAGCAGTTTCGGACTAGCATACGAGCAGTTCTTC. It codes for CASSFGLAYEQFF.

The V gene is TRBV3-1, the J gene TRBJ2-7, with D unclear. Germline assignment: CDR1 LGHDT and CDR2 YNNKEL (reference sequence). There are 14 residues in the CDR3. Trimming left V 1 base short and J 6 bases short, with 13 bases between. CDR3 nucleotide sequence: TGTGCCAGCAGCCAAGGGGTTCGAATAGGCGAGCAGTACTTC. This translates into CASSQGVRIGEQYF.

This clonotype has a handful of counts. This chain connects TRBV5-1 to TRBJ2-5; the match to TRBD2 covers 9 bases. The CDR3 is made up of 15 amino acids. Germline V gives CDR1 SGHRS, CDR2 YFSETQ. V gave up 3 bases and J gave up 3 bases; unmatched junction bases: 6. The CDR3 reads CASSSAGGGEETQYF. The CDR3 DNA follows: TGCGCCAGCAGCTCGGCCGGCGGGGGGGAAGAGACCCAGTACTTC. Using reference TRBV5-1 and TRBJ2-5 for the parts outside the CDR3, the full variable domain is KAGVTQTPRYLIKTRGQQVTLSCSPISGHRSVSWYQQTPGQGLQFLFEYFSETQRNKGNFPGRFSGRQFSNSRSEMNVSTLELGDSALYLCASSSAGGGEETQYFGPGTRLLVL.

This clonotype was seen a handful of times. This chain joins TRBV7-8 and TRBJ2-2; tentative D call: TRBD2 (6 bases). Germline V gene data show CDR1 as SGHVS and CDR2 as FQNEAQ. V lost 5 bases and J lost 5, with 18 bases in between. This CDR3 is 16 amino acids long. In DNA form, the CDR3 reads TGTGCCAGCAGCGAGACTAGTTACCGCTCTACCGGGGAGCTGTTTTTT. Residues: CASSETSYRSTGELFF. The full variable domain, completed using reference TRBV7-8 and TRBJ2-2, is GAGVSQSPRYKVAKRGQDVALRCDPISGHVSLFWYQQALGQGPEFLTYFQNEAQLDKSGLPSDRFFAERPEGSVSTLKIQRTQQEDSAVYLCASSETSYRSTGELFFGEGSRLTVL.

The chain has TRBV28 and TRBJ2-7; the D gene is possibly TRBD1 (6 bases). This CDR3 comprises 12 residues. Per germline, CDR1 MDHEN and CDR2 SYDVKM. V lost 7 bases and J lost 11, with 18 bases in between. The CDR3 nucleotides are TGTGCCAGCATGGCAGGGGCCGGTAGAAAGTACTTC. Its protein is CASMAGAGRKYF.

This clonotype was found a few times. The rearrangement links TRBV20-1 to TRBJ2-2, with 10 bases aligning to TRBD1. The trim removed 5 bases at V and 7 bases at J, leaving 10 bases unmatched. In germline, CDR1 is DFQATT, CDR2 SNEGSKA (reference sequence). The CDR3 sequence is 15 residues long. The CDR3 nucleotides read TGCAGTGCTTCAAAGACAGGGGGCTGGGACGGGGAGCTGTTTTTT. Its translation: CSASKTGGWDGELFF.

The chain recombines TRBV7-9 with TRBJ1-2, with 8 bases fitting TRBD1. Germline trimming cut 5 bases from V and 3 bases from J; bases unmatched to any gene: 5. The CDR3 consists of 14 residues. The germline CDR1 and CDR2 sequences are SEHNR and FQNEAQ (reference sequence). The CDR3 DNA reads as TGTGCCAGCAGCGCAGGACAGGGCCACTATGGCTACACCTTC. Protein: CASSAGQGHYGYTF. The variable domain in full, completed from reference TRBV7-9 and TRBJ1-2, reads DTGVSQNPRHKITKRGQNVTFRCDPISEHNRLYWYRQTLGQGPEFLTYFQNEAQLEKSRLLSDRFSAERPKGSFSTLEIQRTEQGDSAMYLCASSAGQGHYGYTFGSGTRLTVV.

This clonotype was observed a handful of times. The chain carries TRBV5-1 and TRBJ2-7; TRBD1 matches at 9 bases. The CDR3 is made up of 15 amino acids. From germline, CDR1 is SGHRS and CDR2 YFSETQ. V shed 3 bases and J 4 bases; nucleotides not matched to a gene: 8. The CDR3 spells CASSWTGEGVYEQYF. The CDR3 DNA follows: TGCGCCAGCAGCTGGACAGGGGAGGGAGTATACGAGCAGTACTTC.

The CDR3 DNA is TGCAGTGCTAGTCTAGGGGGGACGACTGAAGCTTTCTTT. This sequence encodes CSASLGGTTEAFF. The chain employs TRBV20-1 and TRBJ1-1; tentative D call: TRBD1 (6 bases). Germline-derived CDR1 and CDR2 are DFQATT and SNEGSKA (reference sequence). V was pared by 3 bases and J by 5 bases, with 13 bases between. This CDR3 contains 13 residues.

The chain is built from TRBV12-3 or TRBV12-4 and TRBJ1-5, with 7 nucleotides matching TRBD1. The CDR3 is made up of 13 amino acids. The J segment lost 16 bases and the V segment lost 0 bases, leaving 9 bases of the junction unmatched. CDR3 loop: CASSLAGQRDLHF. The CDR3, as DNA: TGTGCCAGCAGTTTAGCGGGACAGCGAGACCTACATTTT.

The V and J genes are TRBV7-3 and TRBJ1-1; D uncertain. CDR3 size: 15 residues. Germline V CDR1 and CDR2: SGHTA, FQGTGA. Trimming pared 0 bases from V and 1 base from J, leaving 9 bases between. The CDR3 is CASSLTRDGNTEAFF. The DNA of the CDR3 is TGTGCCAGCAGCTTAACCCGCGACGGGAACACTGAAGCTTTCTTT.

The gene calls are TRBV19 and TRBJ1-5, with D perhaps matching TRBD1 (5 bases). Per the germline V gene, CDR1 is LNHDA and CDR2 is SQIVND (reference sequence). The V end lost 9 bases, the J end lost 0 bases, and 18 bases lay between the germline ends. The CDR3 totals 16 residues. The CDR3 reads CASQGRQLNSNQPQHF. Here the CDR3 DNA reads TGTGCCAGCCAGGGAAGGCAGCTAAATAGCAATCAGCCCCAGCATTTT.

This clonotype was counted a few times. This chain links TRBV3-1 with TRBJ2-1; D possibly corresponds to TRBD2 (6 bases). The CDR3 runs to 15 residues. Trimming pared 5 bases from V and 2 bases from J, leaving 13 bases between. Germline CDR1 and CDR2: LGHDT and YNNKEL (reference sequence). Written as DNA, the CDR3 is TGTGCCAGCAGCGTAGCGGAAATACCCTACAATGAGCAGTTCTTC. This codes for CASSVAEIPYNEQFF.

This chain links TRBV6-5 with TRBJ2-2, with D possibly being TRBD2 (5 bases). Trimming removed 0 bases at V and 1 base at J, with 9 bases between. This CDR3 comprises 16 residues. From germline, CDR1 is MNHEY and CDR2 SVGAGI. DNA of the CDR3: TGTGCCAGCAGTTACTCCCGGACTCTGAACACCGGGGAGCTGTTTTTT. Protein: CASSYSRTLNTGELFF.

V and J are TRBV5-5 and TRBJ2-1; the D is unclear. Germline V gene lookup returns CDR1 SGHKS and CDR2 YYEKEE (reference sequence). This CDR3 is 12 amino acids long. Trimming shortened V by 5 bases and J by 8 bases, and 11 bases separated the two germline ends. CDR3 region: CASSWEGYEQFF. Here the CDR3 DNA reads TGTGCCAGCAGTTGGGAAGGGTATGAGCAGTTCTTC.

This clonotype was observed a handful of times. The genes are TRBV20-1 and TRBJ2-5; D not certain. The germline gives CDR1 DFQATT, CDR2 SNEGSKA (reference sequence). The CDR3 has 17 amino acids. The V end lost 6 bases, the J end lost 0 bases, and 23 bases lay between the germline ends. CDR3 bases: TGCAGTGCCAAGACCCCCCGGCAGTTCCTTTACCAAGAGACCCAGTACTTC. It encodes CSAKTPRQFLYQETQYF.

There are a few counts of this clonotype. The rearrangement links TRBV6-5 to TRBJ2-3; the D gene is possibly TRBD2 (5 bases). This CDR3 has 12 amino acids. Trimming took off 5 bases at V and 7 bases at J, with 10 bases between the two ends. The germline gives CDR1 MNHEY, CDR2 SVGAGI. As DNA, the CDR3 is TGTGCCAGCAGTCCGGGATCTCATACGCAGTATTTT. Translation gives CASSPGSHTQYF.

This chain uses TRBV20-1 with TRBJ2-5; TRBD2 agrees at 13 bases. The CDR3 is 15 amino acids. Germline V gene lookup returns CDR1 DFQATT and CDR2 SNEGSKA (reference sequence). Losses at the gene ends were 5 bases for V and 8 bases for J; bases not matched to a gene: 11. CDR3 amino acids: CSARTSGSVSGTQYF. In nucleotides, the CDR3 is TGCAGTGCTCGGACTAGCGGGAGTGTTTCAGGAACCCAGTACTTC.

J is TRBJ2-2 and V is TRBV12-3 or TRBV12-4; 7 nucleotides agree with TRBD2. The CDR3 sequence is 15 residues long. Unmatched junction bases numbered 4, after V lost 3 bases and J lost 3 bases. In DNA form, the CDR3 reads TGTGCCAGCAGTTTCGGGGGAGGGTACACCGGGGAGCTGTTTTTT. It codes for CASSFGGGYTGELFF.

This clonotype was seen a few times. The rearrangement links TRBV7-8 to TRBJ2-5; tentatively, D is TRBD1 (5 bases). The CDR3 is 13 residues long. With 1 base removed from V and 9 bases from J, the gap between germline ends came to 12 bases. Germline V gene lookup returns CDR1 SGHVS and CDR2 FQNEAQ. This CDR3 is CASSLGGQGPQYF. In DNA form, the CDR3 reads TGTGCCAGCAGCTTAGGCGGCCAGGGCCCCCAGTACTTC.

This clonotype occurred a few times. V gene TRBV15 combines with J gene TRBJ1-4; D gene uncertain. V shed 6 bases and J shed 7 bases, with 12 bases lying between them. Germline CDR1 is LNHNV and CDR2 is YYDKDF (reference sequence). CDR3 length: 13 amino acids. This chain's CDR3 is CATSEGSGEKLFF. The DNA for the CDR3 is TGTGCCACCAGTGAAGGCTCTGGTGAAAAACTGTTTTTT.

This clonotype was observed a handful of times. The CDR3 spells CASGSGGLSGQYF. The CDR3 region has the DNA TGTGCCAGCGGATCAGGGGGCCTATCGGGGCAGTACTTC. The V gene is TRBV12-3 or TRBV12-4, the J gene TRBJ2-7; the match to TRBD1 covers 8 bases. The CDR3 is 13 residues long. V lost 8 bases to trimming and J lost 9 bases; unmatched junction nucleotides: 12.